The subject of this entry is one T cell receptor (beta chain). Its antigen has not been determined. Base qualities are not recorded, but no much larger clone differs from it by a single base. These data originate in a study of T cell changes during pregnancy in multiple sclerosis (dated by TCRdb to about 2019). Turning to the overall study: The study examined how the T cell repertoire changed over the course of pregnancy in women with multiple sclerosis.

The cysteine opens and the phenylalanine closes a CDR3 of 16 amino acids. Solely the CDR3 DNA is kept, with 48 bases framed from the first base. The V end loses 1 base and the J end loses 5 bases, and a stretch of 17 bases separates them. Looking up the germline V gene yields CDR1 SGHTA and CDR2 FQGNSA. Library preparation used the immunoSEQ multiplex PCR assay. TCRdb carries this immuneACCESS record with in-frame sequences only. Its versions omit some clonotypes, under half of them owing to an unresolved V gene in the studies checked, with the rest unexplained. Counted in this sample were fewer than 95,000 clones; roughly nine tenths of them appeared once. Approximately 1.6% of the sample lies in the top ten.

The clonotype originates from a female donor in good health, enrolled as a control in a pregnancy study. Specimen: peripheral blood, collected in the first trimester of pregnancy. The chain uses TRBV7-2 and TRBJ2-5; the D gene is perhaps TRBD2, from 6 matching bases. The CDR3 region has the sequence CASSLDRVTSRETQYF. The nucleotide sequence is given as TGTGCCAGCAGCTTAGATCGAGTGACTAGTCGGGAGACCCAGTACTTC.